A single sample is the source of the 32 T cell receptor beta chains below, sequenced in a study of siplizumab effects on memory and regulatory T cells. Here immunoSEQ multiplex PCR was the method, and the copy in TCRdb shows in-frame clones only, minus some. Of 80,000 to 130,000 clones listed, 91% are singletons. The sequenced sample consisted of CD4+ T cells sorted from blood. The receptors originated from a human donor in good health. Some clones in this sample may be carry-over from other donors' samples.

This clone occurred a few times. The chain joins TRBV7-9 to TRBJ2-5, with 7 bases identical to TRBD2. CDR3 length: 16 residues. CDR1 and CDR2 from the germline V gene are SEHNR and FQNEAQ (reference sequence). Trimming cost V 5 bases and J 4 bases; bases outside gene matches: 13. For the CDR3, the DNA is TGTGCCAGCAGCCCTGAGCTGGCGGGAGTATCAGAGACCCAGTACTTC. Translating gives CASSPELAGVSETQYF.

The chain employs TRBV7-3 and TRBJ2-7; 11 bases map to TRBD2. The CDR3 has 15 residues. Germline V gene lookup returns CDR1 SGHTA and CDR2 FQGTGA. Germline trimming cut 1 base from V and 6 bases from J; bases unmatched to any gene: 5. CDR3 nucleotides: TGTGCCAGCAGCTTAATGACTAGCGGGATAAGCGAGCAGTACTTC. Its protein product is CASSLMTSGISEQYF.

The rearrangement uses TRBV4-1 and TRBJ1-4; D gene ambiguous. CDR1 is MGHRA and CDR2 is YSYEKL in the germline V gene. There are 19 residues in the CDR3. The V gene lost 3 bases and the J gene lost 0 bases, with 20 bases spanning the gap. The CDR3 DNA follows: TGCGCCAGCAGCCAGACCATCTTGGGCAGCCCAGCAACTAATGAAAAACTGTTTTTT. This sequence encodes CASSQTILGSPATNEKLFF.

This clone occurred once. The V and J genes are TRBV2 and TRBJ1-3; no clear D. Germline CDR1 is SNHLY and CDR2 is FYNNEI. Trimming stripped 5 bases from V and 0 bases from J, with 5 bases between. The CDR3 consists of 13 residues. The CDR3 DNA reads TGTGCCAGCAGTAGGGCCTCTGGAAACACCATATATTTT. Its translation is CASSRASGNTIYF. Looking up the rest from reference TRBV2 and TRBJ1-3 gives the full variable domain: EPEVTQTPSHQVTQMGQEVILRCVPISNHLYFYWYRQILGQKVEFLVSFYNNEISEKSEIFDDQFSVERPDGSNFTLKIRSTKLEDSAMYFCASSRASGNTIYFGEGSWLTVV.

The chain couples TRBV15 to TRBJ2-3; 8 nucleotides agree with TRBD2. The CDR3 has 15 amino acids. The trim removed 5 bases at V and 0 bases at J, leaving 4 bases unmatched. In germline, CDR1 is LNHNV, CDR2 YYDKDF (reference sequence). The CDR3 protein is CATSLTSDSTDTQYF. CDR3 nucleotide sequence: TGTGCCACCAGCTTGACTAGCGATAGCACAGATACGCAGTATTTT.

The J gene is TRBJ2-7, the V gene TRBV6-6; TRBD1 agrees at 7 bases. CDR1 is MNHNY and CDR2 is SVGAGI in the germline V gene (reference sequence). The V gene end was trimmed by 7 bases and the J gene end by 2 bases; junction bases not matched to a gene: 5. The CDR3 length is 13 residues. The CDR3: CASTPTGTYEQYF. In nucleotides, the CDR3 is TGTGCCAGCACCCCGACAGGGACCTACGAGCAGTACTTC.

The chain is built from TRBV7-9 and TRBJ1-1; D unclear. There are 15 residues in the CDR3. The germline gives CDR1 SEHNR, CDR2 FQNEAQ (reference sequence). Trimming shortened V by 1 base and J by 0 bases, and 9 bases separated the two germline ends. As DNA, the CDR3 is TGTGCCAGCAGCTTAGTTAGCGGACTGAACACTGAAGCTTTCTTT. Protein product: CASSLVSGLNTEAFF.

V and J are TRBV30 and TRBJ2-7, with 7 bases fitting TRBD1. The length of the CDR3 is 15 residues. CDR1 and CDR2 from the germline V gene are GTSNPN and SVGIG (reference sequence). V shed 3 bases, J shed 2 bases, and the junction held 10 bases outside the gene matches. The CDR3: CAWSARSRGPYEQYF. The CDR3 DNA sequence: TGTGCCTGGAGCGCGCGGTCGAGGGGGCCCTACGAGCAGTACTTC.

V is TRBV7-3 and J is TRBJ2-5; 14 nucleotides line up with TRBD2. This CDR3 is 16 amino acids long. Per the germline V gene, CDR1 is SGHTA and CDR2 is FQGTGA. Losses at the gene ends were 5 bases for V and 4 bases for J; bases not matched to a gene: 6. CDR3 sequence reads: CASSPGLAGAGETQYF. CDR3 bases: TGTGCCAGCAGCCCGGGACTAGCGGGAGCAGGAGAGACCCAGTACTTC.

The gene calls are TRBV19 and TRBJ1-1, with D hard to call. V was shortened by 4 bases and J by 0 bases, with 12 bases between the two germline ends. The CDR3 length is 15 residues. Germline CDR1 LNHDA, CDR2 SQIVND (reference sequence). The CDR3 bases are TGTGCCAGTAGTACTCCCCGCCTGCTGAACACTGAAGCTTTCTTT. Its translation is CASSTPRLLNTEAFF.

This chain connects TRBV29-1 to TRBJ2-5, with D tentatively TRBD2 (6 bases). Trimming removed 5 bases from V and 4 bases from J, with 20 bases in between. Germline V gives CDR1 SQVTM, CDR2 ANQGSEA. This CDR3 spans 15 amino acids. The CDR3 region has the DNA TGCAGCGTTCACTCTTCCGGGACTTCCCTAGAGACCCAGTACTTC. Amino acid sequence: CSVHSSGTSLETQYF.

The rearrangement uses TRBV15 and TRBJ1-3; the D gene is possibly TRBD1 (6 bases). This CDR3 is built from 20 residues. Per the germline V gene, CDR1 is LNHNV and CDR2 is YYDKDF (reference sequence). The germline V and J ends were trimmed by 1 base and 0 bases, with 22 bases remaining between them. CDR3 region: CATSRVWARGDKSSGNTIYF. DNA of the CDR3: TGTGCCACCAGCAGAGTATGGGCACGCGGGGACAAGAGCTCTGGAAACACCATATATTTT.

The chain links TRBV9 to TRBJ2-1, with a weak D call TRBD2 (5 bases). V lost 4 bases to trimming and J lost 0 bases, with 17 bases between them. Germline V gives CDR1 SGDLS, CDR2 YYNGEE. The CDR3 extends over 17 amino acids. The CDR3 DNA reads as TGTGCCAGCAGCCCCGAATCGCGGGCACACTCCTACAATGAGCAGTTCTTC. Protein: CASSPESRAHSYNEQFF. Variable domain in full (rest from reference TRBV9 and TRBJ2-1): DSGVTQTPKHLITATGQRVTLRCSPRSGDLSVYWYQQSLDQGLQFLIQYYNGEERAKGNILERFSAQQFPDLHSELNLSSLELGDSALYFCASSPESRAHSYNEQFFGPGTRLTVL.

This clone came up once. The genes are TRBV11-2 and TRBJ2-5; TRBD1 matches 7 bases. CDR1 SGHAT and CDR2 FQNNGV come from the germline V gene. This CDR3 has 14 residues. V trimming: 10 bases; J trimming: 2 bases; junction bases outside the gene matches: 10. The CDR3 reads CAIRTGPRQETQYF. Written as DNA, the CDR3 is TGTGCCATCCGGACAGGTCCGAGACAAGAGACCCAGTACTTC.

The genes are TRBV23-1 and TRBJ2-2; TRBD1 matches 12 bases. TRBV23-1 is identified as an open reading frame with a role that is uncertain. The CDR3 spans 14 residues. After removal of 3 bases from V and 14 bases from J, the junction contained 7 bases not matched to a gene. The chain's CDR3 is CASSHMAGTGGLFF. The CDR3 nucleotides read TGCGCCAGCAGTCATATGGCCGGGACAGGGGGCCTGTTTTTT.

J is TRBJ2-3 and V is TRBV28; the D is unclear. The CDR3 is 12 amino acids. Germline V gene lookup returns CDR1 MDHEN and CDR2 SYDVKM. Trimming removed 8 bases at V and 6 bases at J, with 12 bases between. The CDR3 DNA sequence: TGTGCCAGCCTTGGTTTGGTCGATACGCAGTATTTT. It translates to CASLGLVDTQYF.

The CDR3 coding sequence is TGTGCCACCAGCAGAGTTGGGCAGTCCTACGAGCAGTACTTC. Protein product: CATSRVGQSYEQYF. The rearrangement joins TRBV15 to TRBJ2-7; D not resolved. The CDR3 runs 14 residues. V lost 1 base to trimming and J lost 1 base, with 8 bases between them. Germline values: CDR1 LNHNV, CDR2 YYDKDF (reference sequence).

CDR3 loop: CASSSHLGPSAGHQPQHF. CDR3 bases: TGCGCCAGCAGCTCCCACCTGGGGCCCTCCGCGGGGCATCAGCCCCAGCATTTT. The chain links TRBV5-1 to TRBJ1-5, with D possibly being TRBD1 (5 bases). V was cut by 3 bases and J by 5 bases, with 24 bases left in between. The germline gives CDR1 SGHRS, CDR2 YFSETQ. The CDR3 consists of 18 residues.

The chain uses TRBV6-4 and TRBJ2-7; 8 nucleotides agree with TRBD2. The germline V gene encodes CDR1 MRHNA and CDR2 SNTAGT. V lost 1 base and J lost 6; bases outside the gene matches: 5. This CDR3 spans 14 amino acids. The CDR3 coding sequence is TGTGCCAGCAGTGACTGGGAGCGGGAGTTCGAGCAGTACTTC. Protein sequence: CASSDWEREFEQYF.

This chain links TRBV9 with TRBJ2-3; TRBD2 is a possible D gene (6 bases). V dropped 2 bases and J dropped 3 bases, with 13 bases sitting between them. The germline V gene has CDR1 SGDLS and CDR2 YYNGEE. The CDR3 has 15 residues. The CDR3 protein is CASSVLGSQTDTQYF. The CDR3 DNA reads as TGTGCCAGCAGCGTCCTCGGGAGTCAGACAGATACGCAGTATTTT.

This chain connects TRBV19 to TRBJ2-7; D perhaps matches TRBD2 (5 bases). Germline V lookup: CDR1 LNHDA, CDR2 SQIVND (reference sequence). Deletions cut 1 base from V and 4 bases from J, with 11 bases between. The CDR3 runs 14 residues. The CDR3 sequence is CASSIAGSLYEQYF. CDR3 nucleotides: TGTGCCAGTAGTATAGCGGGGAGTCTATACGAGCAGTACTTC.

The genes are TRBV27 and TRBJ2-6; possible D gene TRBD2, 7 bases. This CDR3 has 16 residues. Germline V gives CDR1 MNHEY, CDR2 SMNVEV (reference sequence). V was shortened by 8 bases and J by 5 bases, with 19 bases between the two germline ends. CDR3 protein: CASRGGKGLWANVLTF. The CDR3, as DNA: TGTGCCAGCCGCGGGGGCAAGGGTCTCTGGGCCAACGTCCTGACTTTC.

The chain carries TRBV19 and TRBJ2-7; D may correspond to TRBD1 or TRBD2 (5 bases each). CDR1 is LNHDA and CDR2 is SQIVND in the germline V gene (reference sequence). This CDR3 contains 15 residues. The ends were cut back, 0 bases at V and 2 bases at J, with 11 bases in the middle. The CDR3 coding sequence is TGTGCCAGTAGTATAGAATCGGGGCTAGCCTACGAGCAGTACTTC. Its protein is CASSIESGLAYEQYF.

The genes are TRBV7-6 and TRBJ2-1; unclear D gene. The CDR3 is made up of 11 amino acids. With 5 bases removed from V and 10 bases from J, the gap between germline ends came to 9 bases. Germline V gene data show CDR1 as SGHVS and CDR2 as FNYEAQ. The CDR3 sequence is CASSEEGEQFF. In nucleotides, the CDR3 is TGTGCCAGCAGCGAAGAAGGCGAGCAGTTCTTC. The full variable domain, completed using reference TRBV7-6 and TRBJ2-1, is GAGVSQSPRYKVTKRGQDVALRCDPISGHVSLYWYRQALGQGPEFLTYFNYEAQQDKSGLPNDRFSAERPEGSISTLTIQRTEQRDSAMYRCASSEEGEQFFGPGTRLTVL.

This clone was seen once. The V gene is TRBV30, the J gene TRBJ2-1, with D possibly TRBD1 on 6 matching bases. The CDR3 has 14 residues. The ends were cut back, 3 bases at V and 8 bases at J, with 17 bases in the middle. Germline CDR1 reads GTSNPN; CDR2 reads SVGIG (reference sequence). Here the CDR3 reads CAWSTGQPKDEQFF. The CDR3 coding sequence is TGTGCCTGGAGCACCGGACAGCCGAAGGATGAGCAGTTCTTC.

The chain joins TRBV4-2 to TRBJ1-1; no clear D gene. Trimming pared 0 bases from V and 6 bases from J, leaving 11 bases between. The CDR3 consists of 14 residues. CDR1 is LGHNA, CDR2 YNFKEQ, per germline. The CDR3 region is CASSQERRDAEAFF. CDR3 nucleotide sequence: TGTGCCAGCAGCCAAGAACGAAGGGATGCTGAAGCTTTCTTT.

J is TRBJ2-1 and V is TRBV19, with TRBD2 matching over 9 bases. The V and J ends lost 1 base and 6 bases, in that order; junction bases with no gene match: 7. This CDR3 has 16 residues. Germline V CDR1 and CDR2: LNHDA, SQIVND (reference sequence). The CDR3 protein is CASSIAAGGLVNEQFF. In nucleotides, the CDR3 is TGTGCCAGTAGTATAGCAGCGGGAGGACTGGTCAATGAGCAGTTCTTC. Variable domain in full (rest from reference TRBV19 and TRBJ2-1): DGGITQSPKYLFRKEGQNVTLSCEQNLNHDAMYWYRQDPGQGLRLIYYSQIVNDFQKGDIAEGYSVSREKKESFPLTVTSAQKNPTAFYLCASSIAAGGLVNEQFFGPGTRLTVL.

The J gene is TRBJ2-7, the V gene TRBV28; TRBD2 agrees at 9 bases. Per germline, CDR1 MDHEN and CDR2 SYDVKM. The CDR3 runs to 13 residues. With V trimmed by 7 bases and J by 4 bases, 5 bases remained unmatched. For the CDR3, the DNA is TGTGCCAGCAAAACTAGCGGGTATTACGAGCAGTACTTC. Residues: CASKTSGYYEQYF.

Comment on this clone: Other DNA variants within this sample encode the same CDR3. The chain combines TRBV9 with TRBJ1-5; 8 positions match TRBD1. CDR1 is SGDLS, CDR2 YYNGEE, per germline. The CDR3 contains 15 residues. J gave up 1 base and V 2 bases, and 2 bases lay outside the gene matches. CDR3: CASSVGQGSNQPQHF. CDR3 nucleotide sequence: TGTGCCAGCAGCGTCGGACAGGGAAGCAATCAGCCCCAGCATTTT.

For the CDR3, the DNA is TGTGCCAGCAGCTTCAGGGGTGAGACCCAGTACTTC. This sequence encodes CASSFRGETQYF. This rearrangement joins TRBV11-2 to TRBJ2-5, with a weak D call TRBD1 (6 bases). V was shortened by 3 bases and J by 5 bases, with 7 bases between the two germline ends. The CDR3 has 12 amino acids. Germline V gene lookup returns CDR1 SGHAT and CDR2 FQNNGV.

The chain is built from TRBV5-4 and TRBJ2-7; D is possibly TRBD2 (6 bases). There are 15 residues in the CDR3. V lost 2 bases and J lost 1, with 13 bases in between. The germline gives CDR1 SGHNT, CDR2 YYREEE (reference sequence). The CDR3 sequence: CASSFGGTTSYEQYF. The CDR3 DNA sequence: TGTGCCAGCAGCTTCGGAGGGACCACATCCTACGAGCAGTACTTC.

The chain recombines TRBV10-3 with TRBJ2-7, with 15 positions matching TRBD2. CDR3 length equals 15 residues. J gave up 1 base and V 6 bases, and 1 base lay outside the gene matches. The germline V gene encodes CDR1 ENHRY and CDR2 SYGVKD. DNA of the CDR3: TGTGCCATCAGGGGACTAGCGGGAGGTTCCTACGAGCAGTACTTC. It specifies CAIRGLAGGSYEQYF.